This TCR beta chain is drawn from a study of blood T cell repertoires in COVID-19. Study as a whole: Samples of COVID-19 (acute and convalescent) were obtained from the United States, Italy and Spain.

CDR1 is MNHEY, CDR2 SVGEGT, per germline. V trimming: 0 bases; J trimming: 5 bases; junction bases outside the gene matches: 11. CDR3 length: 18 amino acids. Original analysis: The authors estimated nucleated cell counts from reference gene primer amplification. The assay was immunoSEQ multiplex PCR, and TCRdb's table has in-frame clones only and misses some. The D gene and trimming were derived from the DNA, and the V and J assignments and clone size from that table. This table has some 110,000 clones, over 55% appearing once. The gene calls are TRBV6-2 or TRBV6-3 and TRBJ2-3; TRBD2 agrees at 10 bases. The sequenced material came from peripheral blood. This receptor was identified in a human donor with acute or convalescent COVID-19. The donor label of this sample is uncertain. The chain's CDR3 is CASSYSPLQRGGEDTQYF. DNA of the CDR3: TGTGCCAGCAGTTACTCTCCTCTACAGCGGGGGGGGGAAGATACGCAGTATTTT.